These 22 T cell receptor beta chains share one sample of origin, sequenced in a study of blood T cell repertoires in COVID-19. TCRdb's table, derived via immunoSEQ multiplex PCR, lists solely in-frame clones and lacks some. This table has 400,000 to 450,000 clones, about nine tenths appearing once. Material for sequencing was peripheral blood. The receptor set was obtained from a woman aged 45-60 years with COVID-19, enrolled during active disease.

Written as DNA, the CDR3 is TGTGCCAGCAGTTTTAGCGGGGGGGCCGGAGATACGCAGTATTTT. The encoded protein is CASSFSGGAGDTQYF. V gene TRBV27 combines with J gene TRBJ2-3; 11 nucleotides align to TRBD2. Per the germline V gene, CDR1 is MNHEY and CDR2 is SMNVEV (reference sequence). V shed 3 bases, J shed 5 bases, and the junction held 4 bases outside the gene matches. The CDR3 extends over 15 amino acids.

In this sample, this clone turned up once. This chain joins TRBV19 and TRBJ2-1; maybe TRBD2 (6 bases). V dropped 5 bases and J dropped 8 bases, with 16 bases sitting between them. Germline V gene data show CDR1 as LNHDA and CDR2 as SQIVND (reference sequence). This CDR3 is built from 14 residues. The CDR3 here is CASSGRDSLDEQFF. The CDR3 DNA is TGTGCCAGTAGTGGCCGGGACTCTCTGGATGAGCAGTTCTTC. The full variable domain, rest sourced from reference TRBV19 and TRBJ2-1, is DGGITQSPKYLFRKEGQNVTLSCEQNLNHDAMYWYRQDPGQGLRLIYYSQIVNDFQKGDIAEGYSVSREKKESFPLTVTSAQKNPTAFYLCASSGRDSLDEQFFGPGTRLTVL.

As DNA, the CDR3 is TGTGCCAGCAGCTTAATGAGGGACACCGGGGAGCTGTTTTTT. It specifies CASSLMRDTGELFF. The chain couples TRBV11-3 to TRBJ2-2; D perhaps matches TRBD2 (5 bases). The CDR3 contains 14 residues. The germline V gene encodes CDR1 SGHNT and CDR2 YENEEA. Trimming stripped 2 bases from V and 3 bases from J, with 7 bases between.

The CDR3 sequence: CASASNQPQHF. CDR3 nucleotide sequence: TGTGCCAGCGCGAGCAATCAGCCCCAGCATTTT. The chain uses TRBV28 and TRBJ1-5, with D uncertain. Germline V gene lookup returns CDR1 MDHEN and CDR2 SYDVKM. The CDR3 spans 11 residues. V lost 8 bases to trimming and J lost 1 base, with 3 bases between them.

This clone was recorded a few times. The chain has TRBV29-1 and TRBJ1-5, with TRBD1 matching over 8 bases. The V segment lost 7 bases and the J segment 5 bases; nucleotides outside the gene matches: 4. The CDR3 is 12 amino acids. The germline V gene has CDR1 SQVTM and CDR2 ANQGSEA. The CDR3 reads CSAKDRDQPQHF. For the CDR3, the DNA is TGCAGCGCTAAGGACAGGGATCAGCCCCAGCATTTT.

The V and J genes are TRBV6-4 and TRBJ1-1, with 7 positions matching TRBD1. V shed 0 bases and J 4 bases; nucleotides not matched to a gene: 2. Germline-derived CDR1 and CDR2 are MRHNA and SNTAGT. This CDR3 contains 14 residues. CDR3 sequence reads: CASSDSKGATEAFF. CDR3 DNA sequence: TGTGCCAGCAGTGACTCGAAGGGGGCCACTGAAGCTTTCTTT.

The chain joins TRBV29-1 to TRBJ2-2; weak D call: TRBD1 (5 bases). Between the trimmed V and J ends, which lost 8 bases and 2 bases, there was a span of 9 bases. Looked up from germline, CDR1 is SQVTM and CDR2 is ANQGSEA. CDR3 size: 12 residues. The CDR3 DNA reads TGCAGCTCAAGGGGAAACACCGGGGAGCTGTTTTTT. Its translation: CSSRGNTGELFF.

The rearrangement joins TRBV5-1 to TRBJ2-3; D not resolved. Trimming pared 0 bases from V and 2 bases from J, leaving 4 bases between. Germline V gene lookup returns CDR1 SGHRS and CDR2 YFSETQ. This CDR3 region has 13 residues. Written as DNA, the CDR3 is TGCGCCAGCAGCTTGGACTACACAGATACGCAGTATTTT. Its translation: CASSLDYTDTQYF. Full variable domain (remainder filled in from reference TRBV5-1 and TRBJ2-3): KAGVTQTPRYLIKTRGQQVTLSCSPISGHRSVSWYQQTPGQGLQFLFEYFSETQRNKGNFPGRFSGRQFSNSRSEMNVSTLELGDSALYLCASSLDYTDTQYFGPGTRLTVL.

The rearrangement links TRBV28 to TRBJ1-1; TRBD1 matches 7 bases. V lost 6 bases, J lost 1 base, and 8 bases stayed unmatched. This CDR3 spans 15 amino acids. CDR1 MDHEN and CDR2 SYDVKM come from the germline V gene. The CDR3 spells CASSNRGLQNTEAFF. CDR3 coding DNA: TGTGCCAGCAGCAACAGGGGACTCCAGAACACTGAAGCTTTCTTT.

This clone has just a few counts. This rearrangement joins TRBV6-5 to TRBJ1-2; 7 nucleotides agree with TRBD1. This CDR3 is built from 15 residues. Trimming at V came to 4 bases and at J to 3 bases, leaving 8 bases not matched to a gene. The V gene's germline CDR1 is MNHEY and CDR2 SVGAGI. The CDR3 sequence is CASSFLRGLDYGYTF. The CDR3 DNA sequence: TGTGCCAGCAGTTTCCTCAGGGGGTTGGACTATGGCTACACCTTC.

This rearrangement joins TRBV5-1 to TRBJ2-7; D is perhaps TRBD1 (5 bases). This CDR3 has 13 residues. Looked up from germline, CDR1 is SGHRS and CDR2 is YFSETQ. V lost 5 bases and J 6 bases, leaving 15 bases between the germline ends. The CDR3 DNA reads as TGCGCCAGCAGTGAAGGGGTTGATGGCGAGCAGTACTTC. Protein product: CASSEGVDGEQYF. The full variable domain, its missing parts supplied by reference TRBV5-1 and TRBJ2-7, is KAGVTQTPRYLIKTRGQQVTLSCSPISGHRSVSWYQQTPGQGLQFLFEYFSETQRNKGNFPGRFSGRQFSNSRSEMNVSTLELGDSALYLCASSEGVDGEQYFGPGTRLTVT.

The V and J genes are TRBV19 and TRBJ2-7, with 8 bases matching TRBD2. The CDR3 loop spans 13 amino acids. J lost 3 bases, V lost 5 bases, and 3 bases had no gene match. Germline V lookup: CDR1 LNHDA, CDR2 SQIVND (reference sequence). CDR3 in DNA: TGTGCCAGTAGTCTGCGGGGGGTCTACGAGCAGTACTTC. The encoded protein is CASSLRGVYEQYF. Full variable domain (outside the CDR3, taken from reference TRBV19 and TRBJ2-7): DGGITQSPKYLFRKEGQNVTLSCEQNLNHDAMYWYRQDPGQGLRLIYYSQIVNDFQKGDIAEGYSVSREKKESFPLTVTSAQKNPTAFYLCASSLRGVYEQYFGPGTRLTVT.

The table lists this clone with a few counts. The rearrangement uses TRBV7-3 and TRBJ1-6, with D perhaps TRBD1 (5 bases). The CDR3 covers 13 residues. Germline V gives CDR1 SGHTA, CDR2 FQGTGA. The ends were cut back, 5 bases at V and 8 bases at J, with 10 bases in the middle. CDR3 region: CASSPSGYSPLHF. The CDR3 DNA sequence: TGTGCCAGCAGCCCTTCAGGGTATTCACCCCTCCACTTT. The whole variable domain, remainder taken from reference TRBV7-3 and TRBJ1-6, is GAGVSQTPSNKVTEKGKYVELRCDPISGHTALYWYRQSLGQGPEFLIYFQGTGAADDSGLPNDRFFAVRPEGSVSTLKIQRTERGDSAVYLCASSPSGYSPLHFGNGTRLTVT.

This sequence joins TRBV27 and TRBJ2-7, with D tentatively TRBD2 (5 bases). The CDR3 consists of 14 residues. Between the trimmed V and J ends, which lost 5 bases and 4 bases, there was a span of 15 bases. Germline CDR1 is MNHEY and CDR2 is SMNVEV (reference sequence). The CDR3 DNA follows: TGTGCCAGCAGTCCAAGCCGGGATCAATACGAGCAGTACTTC. Translation gives CASSPSRDQYEQYF.

The rearrangement joins TRBV30 to TRBJ1-2; D possibly corresponds to TRBD1 (5 bases). The V and J ends lost 2 bases and 7 bases respectively, with 11 bases between them. The CDR3 extends over 12 amino acids. Germline values: CDR1 GTSNPN, CDR2 SVGIG (reference sequence). The CDR3 region has the DNA TGTGCCTGGAGTACGGGGGGGAGTGGCTACACCTTC. Residues: CAWSTGGSGYTF.

The V call is TRBV6-1, the J call TRBJ1-1, with 9 bases fitting TRBD1. The germline V gene encodes CDR1 MNHNS and CDR2 SASEGT. Trimming took 0 bases from V and 5 from J; bases not matched to a gene: 4. This CDR3 spans 15 amino acids. CDR3 nucleotide sequence: TGTGCCAGCAGTGAAGCGTGGACAGGGGAAACTGAAGCTTTCTTT. It is translated as CASSEAWTGETEAFF.

This sequence joins TRBV28 and TRBJ2-1, with 11 positions matching TRBD2. With 4 bases clipped from V and 0 bases from J, the junction kept 8 bases outside the gene matches. The length of the CDR3 is 18 residues. Germline loops: CDR1 MDHEN, CDR2 SYDVKM. As DNA, the CDR3 is TGTGCCAGCAGTTCCCCTAGCGGGGGGCCACTCTCCTACAATGAGCAGTTCTTC. This codes for CASSSPSGGPLSYNEQFF.

The J gene is TRBJ2-7, the V gene TRBV6-4; D may be TRBD2 (5 bases). Germline V gene lookup returns CDR1 MRHNA and CDR2 SNTAGT. Deletions cut 5 bases from V and 3 bases from J, with 8 bases between. CDR3 length: 12 amino acids. The CDR3 loop reads CASSSGYYEQYF. The CDR3 DNA follows: TGTGCCAGCAGTTCGGGGTACTACGAGCAGTACTTC.

This clone appeared once. The chain recombines TRBV5-5 with TRBJ1-4; 7 bases match TRBD1. The CDR3 extends over 16 amino acids. The germline gives CDR1 SGHKS, CDR2 YYEKEE (reference sequence). After removal of 4 bases from V and 4 bases from J, the junction contained 10 bases not matched to a gene. The CDR3 here is CASSPDLGQVNEKLFF. The CDR3 coding sequence is TGTGCCAGCAGCCCGGACCTCGGACAGGTTAATGAAAAACTGTTTTTT.

The chain joins TRBV18 to TRBJ2-1; 9 nucleotides agree with TRBD2. The CDR3 is 15 amino acids. Germline CDR1 is KGHSH and CDR2 is LQKENI. The V and J ends lost 3 bases and 2 bases, in that order; junction bases with no gene match: 2. In DNA form, the CDR3 reads TGTGCCAGCTCACCGGGCGGGGGGGCCTACAATGAGCAGTTCTTC. It yields the protein CASSPGGGAYNEQFF.

This clone was picked up a small number of times. V is TRBV6-5 and J is TRBJ2-2; TRBD2 might be the D (6 bases). CDR1 and CDR2 from the germline V gene are MNHEY and SVGAGI. Trimming removed 5 bases from V and 7 bases from J, with 17 bases in between. The CDR3 is made up of 15 amino acids. The CDR3: CASSRGRAGSGELFF. The DNA for the CDR3 is TGTGCCAGCAGTCGCGGTCGAGCGGGTAGCGGGGAGCTGTTTTTT.

This chain links TRBV7-6 with TRBJ1-5; the D is unclear. V was cut by 2 bases and J by 5 bases, with 10 bases left in between. Per the germline V gene, CDR1 is SGHVS and CDR2 is FNYEAQ. The CDR3 consists of 14 residues. The CDR3: CASSLLPSDQPQHF. The CDR3 DNA reads as TGTGCCAGCAGCTTATTACCTTCGGATCAGCCCCAGCATTTT.